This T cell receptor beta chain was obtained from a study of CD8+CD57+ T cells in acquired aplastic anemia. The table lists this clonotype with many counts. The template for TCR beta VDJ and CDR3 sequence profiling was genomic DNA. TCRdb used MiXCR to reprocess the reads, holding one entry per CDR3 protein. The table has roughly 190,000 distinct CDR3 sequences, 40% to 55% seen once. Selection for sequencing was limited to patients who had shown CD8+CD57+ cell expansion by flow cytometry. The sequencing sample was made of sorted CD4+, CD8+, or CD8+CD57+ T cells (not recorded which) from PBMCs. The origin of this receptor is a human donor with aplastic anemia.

DNA for the CDR3: TGTGCCACCAGCAACAGGGACTTGGCTTTCTTT. Translated, it gives CATSNRDLAFF. This rearrangement joins TRBV15 to TRBJ1-1, with D possibly being TRBD1 (6 bases). The germline gives CDR1 LNHNV, CDR2 YYDKDF (reference sequence). This CDR3 contains 11 residues. The V end was cut by 4 bases, the J end by 11 bases, with 11 bases between.